The 26 T cell receptor beta chains reported below all come from one sample, sequenced in a study of shared clonotypes between healthy human individuals. Assay: immunoSEQ multiplex PCR; the TCRdb copy retains only in-frame clones and omits some. This table holds roughly 720,000 clones, 90% found once. The specimen was memory CD8+ T cells from PBMCs. Subset described: CD45RO+ cells pooled with CCR7-negative TemRA cells. The receptors stem from a man younger than 35 in good health. Some clones in this sample may be carry-over from other donors' samples.

The V gene is TRBV9, the J gene TRBJ2-1; TRBD2 aligns across 10 bases. Germline CDR1 SGDLS, CDR2 YYNGEE. V shed 4 bases, J shed 9 bases, and the junction held 22 bases outside the gene matches. There are 19 residues in the CDR3. CDR3 loop: CASSLTPPLAGGRSSEQFF. The CDR3 DNA is TGTGCCAGCAGCCTCACACCCCCTTTAGCGGGAGGCCGGTCATCTGAGCAGTTCTTC.

This chain links TRBV2 with TRBJ1-2; 7 bases align to TRBD1. V gave up 4 bases and J gave up 0 bases; unmatched junction bases: 11. In germline, CDR1 is SNHLY, CDR2 FYNNEI. The CDR3 covers 17 residues. The CDR3 spells CASSGDSLLYPNYGYTF. CDR3 sequence (DNA): TGTGCCAGCAGTGGGGACAGCCTATTGTACCCTAACTATGGCTACACCTTC.

The chain has TRBV7-8 and TRBJ1-1; D remains unclear. V was trimmed by 2 bases and J by 4 bases, leaving 11 bases between them. Germline CDR1 and CDR2: SGHVS and FQNEAQ. There are 14 residues in the CDR3. DNA of the CDR3: TGTGCCAGCAGCTTATCTGAGGAGAGCACTGAAGCTTTCTTT. As protein: CASSLSEESTEAFF.

The chain joins TRBV7-9 to TRBJ2-7; D is perhaps TRBD1 (6 bases). Trimming cost V 1 base and J 7 bases, with 14 bases left between them. This CDR3 is 14 amino acids long. Germline assignment: CDR1 SEHNR and CDR2 FQNEAQ (reference sequence). In DNA form, the CDR3 reads TGTGCCAGCAGCTTAGGGCGGACAGAAGGAGAGCAGTACTTC. Amino acid sequence: CASSLGRTEGEQYF.

This clone was seen only once. V and J are TRBV29-1 and TRBJ1-1, with 7 bases aligning to TRBD1. Germline CDR1 is SQVTM and CDR2 is ANQGSEA. V shed 4 bases and J 0 bases; nucleotides not matched to a gene: 11. The CDR3 is 16 residues long. This chain's CDR3 is CSVGTGDGRVNTEAFF. CDR3 sequence (DNA): TGCAGCGTTGGCACAGGGGACGGGAGAGTGAACACTGAAGCTTTCTTT.

V gene TRBV5-6 combines with J gene TRBJ2-3; 9 bases are shared with TRBD1. The length of the CDR3 is 16 residues. The V gene's germline CDR1 is SGHDT and CDR2 YYEEEE. With V trimmed by 4 bases and J by 6 bases, 12 bases remained unmatched. The CDR3 nucleotides read TGTGCCAGCAGCCCCTGGGACAGGGCGTTCGCCGATACGCAGTATTTT. Its translation: CASSPWDRAFADTQYF.

In the case of this clone: Possible read error: a much larger clone is one base away. Other DNA sequences in this sample translate to the same CDR3. This chain connects TRBV5-6 to TRBJ2-1, with D unresolved. V gave up 1 base and J gave up 5 bases, with 4 bases separating them. This CDR3 comprises 12 residues. The germline V gene has CDR1 SGHDT and CDR2 YYEEEE. CDR3 DNA sequence: TGTGCCAGCAGCTTGAGGGACAATGAGCAGTTCTTC. It specifies CASSLRDNEQFF.

This chain joins TRBV4-1 and TRBJ2-1; maybe TRBD2 (5 bases). Germline loops: CDR1 MGHRA, CDR2 YSYEKL. V was shortened by 0 bases and J by 4 bases, with 13 bases between the two germline ends. CDR3 size: 16 residues. The CDR3 loop is CASSQDPSGGYNEQFF. DNA of the CDR3: TGCGCCAGCAGCCAAGATCCCAGCGGAGGTTACAATGAGCAGTTCTTC.

The count of this clone is one. The chain joins TRBV28 to TRBJ2-1; unclear D gene. CDR1 is MDHEN and CDR2 is SYDVKM in the germline V gene. V was clipped by 3 bases and J by 10 bases, with 7 bases between them. This CDR3 spans 11 amino acids. The CDR3 is CASSFIAEQFF. In nucleotides, the CDR3 is TGTGCCAGCAGTTTCATTGCGGAGCAGTTCTTC.

This chain joins TRBV28 and TRBJ2-5, with D maybe TRBD2 (6 bases). The CDR3 runs to 15 residues. Germline CDR1 and CDR2: MDHEN and SYDVKM. V lost 8 bases to trimming and J lost 2 bases, with 18 bases between them. CDR3 DNA sequence: TGTGCCAGCCATCTGGGGCGGGATTCTCAAGAGACCCAGTACTTC. Its protein product is CASHLGRDSQETQYF.

On this clone: Germline and junction disagree at one end, which may indicate a read error. V gene TRBV29-1 combines with J gene TRBJ2-1; D may be TRBD2 (5 bases). The CDR3 has 12 residues. Looked up from germline, CDR1 is SQVTM and CDR2 is ANQGSEA. The CDR3 DNA reads as TGCAGCGTTGTAGGGAGTTTAGGGATAAGGCTCTTC. It specifies CSVVGSLGIRLF.

This chain links TRBV14 with TRBJ2-5, with a weak D call TRBD2 (5 bases). Germline values: CDR1 SGHDN, CDR2 FVKESK. This CDR3 is built from 16 residues. V was trimmed by 2 bases and J by 4 bases, leaving 17 bases between them. The CDR3 is CASSQRQRRTGETQYF. The DNA of the CDR3 is TGTGCCAGCAGCCAACGACAACGGAGGACTGGAGAGACCCAGTACTTC.

This clone showed up just once. The chain uses TRBV27 and TRBJ2-3, with D hard to call. The V gene lost 1 base and the J gene lost 0 bases, with 5 bases spanning the gap. Germline loops: CDR1 MNHEY, CDR2 SMNVEV (reference sequence). The CDR3 totals 14 residues. CDR3 region: CASSLYGSTDTQYF. The CDR3 bases are TGTGCCAGCAGTTTATACGGGAGCACAGATACGCAGTATTTT.

This sequence joins TRBV5-6 and TRBJ1-1, with TRBD1 as a possible D gene (6 bases). This CDR3 region has 14 residues. V dropped 4 bases and J dropped 6 bases, with 16 bases sitting between them. Germline CDR1 reads SGHDT; CDR2 reads YYEEEE. This chain's CDR3 is CASSPTGGIAEAFF. The CDR3 region has the DNA TGTGCCAGCAGCCCCACGGGGGGCATCGCTGAAGCTTTCTTT.

J is TRBJ2-7 and V is TRBV23-1; 9 bases align to TRBD1. TRBV23-1 is placed among ORFs of uncertain function. V trimming: 0 bases; J trimming: 3 bases; junction bases outside the gene matches: 9. CDR3 length: 17 residues. CDR3 bases: TGCGCCAGCAGTCAATCGCGGGGACAGGGAGTGGGCTACGAGCAGTACTTC. It translates to CASSQSRGQGVGYEQYF.

Turning to this clone: This may be a read error: a much more frequent sequence differs by one nucleotide. This sequence joins TRBV28 and TRBJ2-1; 7 bases agree with TRBD2. Germline V lookup: CDR1 MDHEN, CDR2 SYDVKM. This CDR3 is 13 amino acids long. J gave up 2 bases and V 5 bases, and 0 bases lay outside the gene matches. DNA for the CDR3: TGTGCCAGCAGTAGCGGGACCTACAATGAGCAGTTCTTC. This translates into CASSSGTYNEQFF.

This sequence joins TRBV28 and TRBJ1-3, with D perhaps TRBD1 (5 bases). The V gene's germline CDR1 is MDHEN and CDR2 SYDVKM. The CDR3 totals 17 residues. Between the trimmed V and J ends, which lost 3 bases and 3 bases, there was a span of 18 bases. The CDR3 coding sequence is TGTGCCAGCAGTTTCGGGGGGTCAGTACTTATTGGAAACACCATATATTTT. It translates to CASSFGGSVLIGNTIYF.

The rearrangement links TRBV12-5 to TRBJ2-3, with TRBD2 matching 9 bases. Germline V gives CDR1 LGHNT, CDR2 FRNRAP. This CDR3 is built from 14 residues. The CDR3 reads CATAGTSSTDTQYF. The CDR3 nucleotides are TGTGCGACCGCTGGGACTAGCAGCACAGATACGCAGTATTTT.

This rearrangement joins TRBV10-2 to TRBJ2-1; 8 positions match TRBD2. CDR1 is WSHSY and CDR2 is SAAADI in the germline V gene. The trim removed 1 base at V and 3 bases at J, leaving 5 bases unmatched. The CDR3 covers 16 residues. This chain's CDR3 is CASSEWLREDYNEQFF. The CDR3 nucleotides are TGCGCCAGCAGTGAGTGGTTGCGGGAGGACTACAATGAGCAGTTCTTC.

The CDR3 DNA sequence: TGTGCCAGCAGTTTATATGCCTACAATGAGCAGTTCTTC. Translating gives CASSLYAYNEQFF. The chain recombines TRBV27 with TRBJ2-1; no clear D gene. V was clipped by 1 base and J by 2 bases, with 3 bases between them. From germline, CDR1 is MNHEY and CDR2 SMNVEV (reference sequence). The CDR3 runs 13 residues.

The gene calls are TRBV5-1 and TRBJ1-1; 10 nucleotides match TRBD1. Germline V gene sequence: CDR1 SGHRS, CDR2 YFSETQ. CDR3 size: 16 residues. V lost 4 bases and J lost 5; bases outside the gene matches: 11. DNA of the CDR3: TGCGCCAGCAGCGTGGGGGACAGGGGTGATCGGACTGAAGCTTTCTTT. It is translated as CASSVGDRGDRTEAFF.

The rearrangement joins TRBV20-1 to TRBJ2-7; D gene unclear. Germline V gene sequence: CDR1 DFQATT, CDR2 SNEGSKA (reference sequence). Deletions cut 6 bases from V and 2 bases from J, with 2 bases between. This CDR3 has 9 residues. For the CDR3, the DNA is TGCAGTGCAGCCTACGAGCAGTACTTC. Translating it yields CSAAYEQYF.

The rearrangement uses TRBV7-3 and TRBJ2-5; D is perhaps TRBD1 or TRBD2 (5 bases each). The V end was cut by 4 bases, the J end by 5 bases, with 17 bases between. Germline V gene lookup returns CDR1 SGHTA and CDR2 FQGTGA. This CDR3 contains 15 residues. CDR3 loop: CASSSTGGLGETQYF. CDR3 coding DNA: TGTGCCAGCAGCTCCACAGGAGGCCTAGGGGAGACCCAGTACTTC. Based on the CDR3 plus reference TRBV7-3 and TRBJ2-5, the full variable domain is GAGVSQTPSNKVTEKGKYVELRCDPISGHTALYWYRQSLGQGPEFLIYFQGTGAADDSGLPNDRFFAVRPEGSVSTLKIQRTERGDSAVYLCASSSTGGLGETQYFGPGTRLLVL.

V is TRBV9 and J is TRBJ2-3; 7 positions agree with TRBD1. Germline V gene sequence: CDR1 SGDLS, CDR2 YYNGEE. This CDR3 has 16 residues. After removal of 4 bases from V and 2 bases from J, the junction contained 10 bases not matched to a gene. The CDR3 is CASSTEGQTLTDTQYF. In nucleotides, the CDR3 is TGTGCCAGCAGCACCGAGGGACAGACCCTCACAGATACGCAGTATTTT.

The chain is built from TRBV19 and TRBJ2-7; D is perhaps TRBD2 (5 bases). CDR3 length: 15 residues. The germline V gene encodes CDR1 LNHDA and CDR2 SQIVND (reference sequence). The ends were cut back, 5 bases at V and 5 bases at J, with 19 bases in the middle. The CDR3 sequence: CASSPWTAPIHEQYF. In nucleotides, the CDR3 is TGTGCCAGTAGTCCCTGGACTGCGCCCATCCACGAGCAGTACTTC.

A word on this clone: Distinct nucleotide sequences in the sample also encode this CDR3. CDR3 nucleotide sequence: TGTGCCAGCAGCGTGGGCTTCAATGAGCAGTTCTTC. It encodes CASSVGFNEQFF. The chain links TRBV9 to TRBJ2-1; no clear D. The CDR3 has 12 amino acids. Germline CDR1 is SGDLS and CDR2 is YYNGEE. Trimming removed 2 bases at V and 6 bases at J, with 6 bases between.